This is a list of T cell receptor beta chains from one sample in a study of B cell selection in AIRE deficiency. Data came from immunoSEQ multiplex PCR; TCRdb stores just in-frame clones and leaves some out. The table shows roughly 17,000 clones, with about 92% occurring only once. Sequenced sample: CD4+CD25+ Tregs sorted from PBMCs. Receptors originate from a human donor in good health. Each CDR3 is given with its conserved first and last residue. D genes are given only for firm matches. Where a row states a size, it is once, few, many or the class of an expanded clone; other rows omit it.

-	TRBV5-4	TRBJ1-1	-	TGTGCCAGCAGCCAGTATGGGGGGGCGCACACTGAAGCTTTCTTT	CASSQYGGAHTEAFF
TRBD1	TRBV6-4	TRBJ1-1	-	TGTGCCAAGTCCGTCCGGGACAGTCTAGGGAACACTGAAGCTTTCTTT	CAKSVRDSLGNTEAFF
TRBD2	TRBV4-3	TRBJ2-3	-	TGCGCCAGCAGCCAAGCGACTAGCGGGAGCATGACGCAGTATTTT	CASSQATSGSMTQYF
-	TRBV5-4	TRBJ2-3	-	TGTGCCAGCAGCTCTCCTTTCACAGATACGCAGTATTTT	CASSSPFTDTQYF
TRBD2	TRBV5-1	TRBJ2-1	once	TGCGCCAGCAGCTCCGGGACTAGCACTGAGCAGTTCTTC	CASSSGTSTEQFF
TRBD1	TRBV5-1	TRBJ2-7	-	TGCGCCAGCAGCAAGGGACAGCTCGTCTACGAGCAGTACTTC	CASSKGQLVYEQYF
-	TRBV4-2	TRBJ2-1	-	TGTGCCAGCAGCCAATCAGCCGGGACTCCCAGTTCAAAGCAGTTCTTC	CASSQSAGTPSSKQFF
-	TRBV7-9	TRBJ1-5	few	TGTGCCAGCAGCCACCTAGGGCAGCCCCAGCATTTT	CASSHLGQPQHF
-	TRBV6-1	TRBJ2-7	-	TGTGCCAGCAGTGAAGTGGGCGGGACTTACGAGCAGTACTTC	CASSEVGGTYEQYF
-	TRBV19	TRBJ2-3	-	TGTGCCAGTCAGAGAGTATCTGGCACAGATACGCAGTATTTT	CASQRVSGTDTQYF